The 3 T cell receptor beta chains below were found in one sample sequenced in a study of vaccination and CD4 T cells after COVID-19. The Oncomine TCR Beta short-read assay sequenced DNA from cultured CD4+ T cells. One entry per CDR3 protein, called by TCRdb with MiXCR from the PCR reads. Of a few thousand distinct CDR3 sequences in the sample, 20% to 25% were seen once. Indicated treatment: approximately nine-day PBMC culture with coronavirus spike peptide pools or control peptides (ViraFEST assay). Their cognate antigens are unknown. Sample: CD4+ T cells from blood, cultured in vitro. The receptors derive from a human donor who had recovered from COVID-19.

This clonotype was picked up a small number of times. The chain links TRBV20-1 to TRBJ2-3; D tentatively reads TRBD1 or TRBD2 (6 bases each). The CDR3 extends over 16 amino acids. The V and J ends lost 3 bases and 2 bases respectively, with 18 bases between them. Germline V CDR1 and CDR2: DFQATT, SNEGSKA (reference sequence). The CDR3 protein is CSASGTSGGSTDTQYF. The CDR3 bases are TGCAGTGCTAGTGGGACATCCGGGGGATCCACAGATACGCAGTATTTT.

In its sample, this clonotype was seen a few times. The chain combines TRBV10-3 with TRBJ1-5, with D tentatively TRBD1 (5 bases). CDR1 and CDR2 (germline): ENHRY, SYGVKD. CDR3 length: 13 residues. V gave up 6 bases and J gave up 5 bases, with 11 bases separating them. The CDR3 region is CAIRGTSDQPQHF. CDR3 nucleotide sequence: TGTGCCATCAGGGGGACTTCCGATCAGCCCCAGCATTTT.

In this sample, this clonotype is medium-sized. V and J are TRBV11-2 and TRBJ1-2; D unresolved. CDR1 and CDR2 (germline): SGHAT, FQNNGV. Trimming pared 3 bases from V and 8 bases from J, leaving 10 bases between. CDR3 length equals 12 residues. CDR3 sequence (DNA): TGTGCCAGCAGCTTCATCAACGCCGGCTACACCTTC. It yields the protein CASSFINAGYTF.